Sequencing of this T cell receptor (beta chain) was carried out in a study of early T cells in non-severe SARS-CoV-2 infection. In the study overall: Sequencing used unsorted whole-blood bulk RNA, so chains lack pairing.

This clonotype was observed many times. The V and J ends lost 4 bases and 4 bases respectively, with 5 bases between them. Looked up from germline, CDR1 is DFQATT and CDR2 is SNEGSKA (reference sequence). CDR3 length: 11 amino acids. Unique molecular identifier tags were affixed to discrete cDNA molecules. From the 5' RACE reads, TCRdb called clonotypes with MiXCR, one entry per CDR3 protein. Of 20,000 to 25,000 distinct CDR3 sequences listed, approximately 5% are singletons. Sequencing used whole blood. This TCR was sampled from an adult who was a healthcare worker with PCR-confirmed SARS-CoV-2 infection or an uninfected control (not recorded which). This chain connects TRBV20-1 to TRBJ1-5; D unresolved. CDR3 bases: TGCAGTGCTAAGGTTAATCAGCCCCAGCATTTT. It translates to CSAKVNQPQHF.